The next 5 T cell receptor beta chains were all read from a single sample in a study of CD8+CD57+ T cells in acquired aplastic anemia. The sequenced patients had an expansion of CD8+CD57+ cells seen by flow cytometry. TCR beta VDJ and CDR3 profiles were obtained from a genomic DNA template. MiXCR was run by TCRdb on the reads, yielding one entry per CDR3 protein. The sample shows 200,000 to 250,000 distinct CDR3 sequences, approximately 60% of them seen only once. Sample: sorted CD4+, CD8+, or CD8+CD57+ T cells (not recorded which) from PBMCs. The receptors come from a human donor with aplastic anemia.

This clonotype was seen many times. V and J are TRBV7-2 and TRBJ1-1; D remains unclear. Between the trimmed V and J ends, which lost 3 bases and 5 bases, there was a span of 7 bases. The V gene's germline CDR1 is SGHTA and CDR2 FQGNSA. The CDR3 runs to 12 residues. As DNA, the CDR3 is TGTGCCAGCAGCTTTGGGGTAACTGAAGCTTTCTTT. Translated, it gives CASSFGVTEAFF.

Here the CDR3 reads CASSLVIAGGSYEQYF. The CDR3 bases are TGTGCCAGCAGCTTAGTAATAGCGGGGGGCTCCTACGAGCAGTACTTC. The rearrangement uses TRBV11-2 and TRBJ2-7; TRBD2 matches 10 bases. V lost 1 base, J lost 0 bases, and 3 bases stayed unmatched. Germline V gene sequence: CDR1 SGHAT, CDR2 FQNNGV. The CDR3 sequence is 16 residues long. Based on the CDR3 plus reference TRBV11-2 and TRBJ2-7, the full variable domain is EAGVAQSPRYKIIEKRQSVAFWCNPISGHATLYWYQQILGQGPKLLIQFQNNGVVDDSQLPKDRFSAERLKGVDSTLKIQPAKLEDSAVYLCASSLVIAGGSYEQYFGPGTRLTVT.

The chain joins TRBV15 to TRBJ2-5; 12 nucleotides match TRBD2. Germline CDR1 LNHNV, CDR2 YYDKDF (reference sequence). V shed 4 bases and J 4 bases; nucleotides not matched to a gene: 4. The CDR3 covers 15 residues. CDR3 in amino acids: CATSKTSGSSETQYF. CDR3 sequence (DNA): TGTGCCACCAGCAAGACTAGCGGGAGTTCAGAGACCCAGTACTTC. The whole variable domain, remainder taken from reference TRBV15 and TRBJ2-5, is DAMVIQNPRYQVTQFGKPVTLSCSQTLNHNVMYWYQQKSSQAPKLLFHYYDKDFNNEADTPDNFQSRRPNTSFCFLDIRSPGLGDTAMYLCATSKTSGSSETQYFGPGTRLLVL.

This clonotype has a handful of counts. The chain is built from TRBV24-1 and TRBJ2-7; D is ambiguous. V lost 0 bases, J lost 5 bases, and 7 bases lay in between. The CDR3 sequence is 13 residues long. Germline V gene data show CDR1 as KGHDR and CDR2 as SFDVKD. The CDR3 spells CATSDLTSDEQYF. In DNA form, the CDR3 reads TGTGCCACCAGTGATTTGACAAGCGACGAGCAGTACTTC.

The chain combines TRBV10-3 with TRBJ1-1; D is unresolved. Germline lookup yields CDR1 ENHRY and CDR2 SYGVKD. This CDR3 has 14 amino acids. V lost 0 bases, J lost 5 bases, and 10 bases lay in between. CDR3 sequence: CAISESKAGTEAFF. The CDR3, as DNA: TGTGCCATCAGTGAGTCTAAGGCGGGTACTGAAGCTTTCTTT.